Sequencing of this T cell receptor beta chain was carried out in a study of T cells in Graves' hyperthyroidism and ophthalmopathy. The wider study: The authors collected peripheral blood at initial diagnosis, before any treatment.

Germline V CDR1 and CDR2: DFQATT, SNEGSKA (reference sequence). The CDR3 totals 16 residues. Trimming stripped 0 bases from V and 3 bases from J, with 15 bases between. Uncontrolled infection, other autoimmune disease, pregnancy or lactation led to exclusion. Together with thyroid ultrasound, orbital computed tomography, serum thyroxine and TRAb, clinical symptoms were used for diagnoses. This clonotype was observed a few times. TCR beta CDR3 regions were amplified from RNA transcripts. When the TCR CDR3 underwent first-round RT-PCR, the HTBI primer set was used. Each CDR3 protein is one row after TCRdb ran MiXCR on the multiplex PCR reads. The sample carries 490,000 or so distinct CDR3 sequences, about 22% recorded once.

The specimen was blood. The genes are TRBV20-1 and TRBJ2-1; the D is unclear. This clonotype originated in a woman in her 70s with Graves' ophthalmopathy. Here the CDR3 reads CSARDLGRFLYNEQFF. For the CDR3, the DNA is TGCAGTGCTAGAGATCTAGGACGGTTCCTCTACAATGAGCAGTTCTTC.